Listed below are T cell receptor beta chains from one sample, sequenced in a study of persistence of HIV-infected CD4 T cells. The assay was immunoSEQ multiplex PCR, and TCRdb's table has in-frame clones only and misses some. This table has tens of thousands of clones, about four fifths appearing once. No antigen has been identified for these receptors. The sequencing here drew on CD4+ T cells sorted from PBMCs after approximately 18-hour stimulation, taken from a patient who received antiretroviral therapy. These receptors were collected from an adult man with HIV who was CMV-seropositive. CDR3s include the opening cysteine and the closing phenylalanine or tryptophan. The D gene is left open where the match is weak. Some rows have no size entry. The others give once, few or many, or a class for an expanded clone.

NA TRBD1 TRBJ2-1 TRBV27 CASISLGGTGNNEQFF TGTGCCAGCATCAGTTTAGGGGGGACAGGGAACAATGAGCAGTTCTTC
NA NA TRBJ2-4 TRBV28 CASRETLAKNIQYF TGTGCCAGCAGGGAGACTTTAGCCAAAAACATTCAGTACTTC
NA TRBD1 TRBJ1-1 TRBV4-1 CASSFRDRGRDTEAFF TGCGCCAGCAGCTTCCGGGACAGGGGAAGGGACACTGAAGCTTTCTTT
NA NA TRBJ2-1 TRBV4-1 CASSHGRRGSGNEQFF TGCGCCAGCAGCCATGGGAGGCGAGGCTCAGGGAATGAGCAGTTCTTC
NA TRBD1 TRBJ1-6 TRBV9 CASSVTGAGNSPLHF TGTGCCAGCAGCGTTACAGGGGCGGGTAATTCACCCCTCCACTTT
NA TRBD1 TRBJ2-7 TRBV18 CASSPGTGDEQYF TGTGCCAGCTCACCCGGGACAGGGGACGAGCAGTACTTC
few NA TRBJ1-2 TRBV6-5 CASTSAPRAGYTF TGTGCCAGCACCTCGGCTCCGAGGGCCGGCTACACCTTC
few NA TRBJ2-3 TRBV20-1 CSVDFTDTQYF TGCAGTGTGGACTTCACAGATACGCAGTATTTT
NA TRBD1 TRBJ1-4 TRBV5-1 CASSPGQGQGKLFF TGCGCCAGCAGTCCAGGACAGGGACAGGGGAAACTGTTTTTT
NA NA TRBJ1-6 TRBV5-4 CASSLGGTGHNSPLHF TGTGCCAGCAGCTTGGGGGGGACGGGTCATAATTCACCCCTCCACTTT
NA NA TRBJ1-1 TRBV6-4 CAMPREGVNTEAFF TGTGCCATGCCGCGGGAAGGGGTGAACACTGAAGCTTTCTTT
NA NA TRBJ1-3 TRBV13 CASSFGRNTIYF TGTGCCAGCAGCTTCGGACGAAACACCATATATTTT
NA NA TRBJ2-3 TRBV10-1 CASSEGRGARTDTQYF TGCGCCAGCAGTGAGGGCCGGGGAGCCCGGACAGATACGCAGTATTTT
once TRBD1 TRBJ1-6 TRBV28 CASSFLRGRNSPLHF TGTGCCAGCAGTTTCCTAAGGGGGCGGAATTCACCCCTCCACTTT
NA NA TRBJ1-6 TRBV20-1 CSARDGRNVPF TGCAGTGCTAGAGATGGACGGAACGTACCTTTT
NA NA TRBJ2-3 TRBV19 CATLGNPPATDTQYF TGTGCCACCCTAGGAAATCCGCCAGCCACAGATACGCAGTATTTT
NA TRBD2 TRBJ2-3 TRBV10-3 CAISLAGGKKDTQYF TGTGCCATCAGCCTAGCGGGGGGGAAAAAAGATACGCAGTATTTT
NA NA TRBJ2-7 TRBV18 CASSDRGPEDEQYF TGTGCCAGCTCCGACCGGGGGCCGGAAGACGAGCAGTACTTC
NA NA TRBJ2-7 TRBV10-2 CASSPTPPPTYEQYF TGCGCCAGCAGTCCGACTCCTCCTCCGACCTACGAGCAGTACTTC
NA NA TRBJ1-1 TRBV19 CASRKTGPRTEAFF TGTGCCAGTAGGAAAACGGGACCCCGCACTGAAGCTTTCTTT
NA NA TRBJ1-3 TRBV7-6 CASSLVAGVDRLSGNTIYF TGTGCCAGCAGCTTAGTAGCAGGGGTGGACAGACTCTCTGGAAACACCATATATTTT
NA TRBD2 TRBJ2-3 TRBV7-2 CASSLGAGRTDTQYF TGTGCCAGCAGCTTAGGGGCCGGGAGGACAGATACGCAGTATTTT
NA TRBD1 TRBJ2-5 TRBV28 CASSQTGARETQYF TGTGCCAGCAGTCAGACAGGGGCTCGGGAGACCCAGTACTTC
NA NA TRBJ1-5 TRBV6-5 CASRKDGYSNQPQHF TGTGCCAGCAGGAAGGACGGCTATAGCAATCAGCCCCAGCATTTT
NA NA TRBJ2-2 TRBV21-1 CASSKDSSNTGELFF TGTGCCAGCAGCAAAGACAGTTCGAACACCGGGGAGCTGTTTTTT
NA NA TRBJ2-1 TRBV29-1 CSVGQLVYNEQFF TGCAGCGTTGGACAGTTAGTATACAATGAGCAGTTCTTC
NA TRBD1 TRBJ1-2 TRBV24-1 CATSTRTGTVGYTF TGTGCCACCAGTACCCGGACAGGGACCGTGGGCTACACCTTC
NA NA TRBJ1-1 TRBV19 CASSKVAGALNTEAFF TGTGCCAGTAGTAAAGTGGCAGGCGCCCTGAACACTGAAGCTTTCTTT
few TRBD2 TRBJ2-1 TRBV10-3 CAISEDSGGSNEQFF TGTGCCATCAGTGAGGACAGCGGGGGGTCCAATGAGCAGTTCTTC
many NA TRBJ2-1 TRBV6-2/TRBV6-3 CASSYSPPAGLYNEQFF TGTGCCAGCAGTTACTCCCCCCCAGCAGGACTCTACAATGAGCAGTTCTTC
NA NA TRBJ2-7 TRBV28 CASRQALQGGQYF TGTGCCAGCAGACAGGCCCTGCAGGGAGGGCAGTACTTC
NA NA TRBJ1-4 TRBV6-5 CASLRRATNEKLFF TGTGCCAGCCTGAGGCGAGCAACTAATGAAAAACTGTTTTTT
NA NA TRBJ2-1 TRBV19 CASSIKTWNEQFF TGTGCCAGTAGTATTAAGACTTGGAATGAGCAGTTCTTC